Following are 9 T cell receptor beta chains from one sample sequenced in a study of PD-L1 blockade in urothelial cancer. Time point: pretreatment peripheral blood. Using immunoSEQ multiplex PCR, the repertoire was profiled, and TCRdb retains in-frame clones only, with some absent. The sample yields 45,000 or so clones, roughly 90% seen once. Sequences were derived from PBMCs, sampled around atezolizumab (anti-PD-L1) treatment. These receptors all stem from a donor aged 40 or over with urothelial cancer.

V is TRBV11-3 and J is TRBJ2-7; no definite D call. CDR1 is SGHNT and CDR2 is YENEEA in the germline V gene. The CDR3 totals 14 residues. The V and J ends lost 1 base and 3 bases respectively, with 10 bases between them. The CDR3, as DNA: TGTGCCAGCAGCTTAGGCCCCCTCGGCTACGAGCAGTACTTC. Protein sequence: CASSLGPLGYEQYF.

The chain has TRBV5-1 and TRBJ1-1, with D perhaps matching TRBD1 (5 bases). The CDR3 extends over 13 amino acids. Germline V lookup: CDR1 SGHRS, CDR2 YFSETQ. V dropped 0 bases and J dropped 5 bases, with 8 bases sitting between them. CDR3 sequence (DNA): TGCGCCAGCAGCTTGGTGGAGGGGACTGAAGCTTTCTTT. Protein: CASSLVEGTEAFF.

In DNA form, the CDR3 reads TGTGCCAGCAGTCTAGCCGGGAGAACAAATGAAAAACTGTTTTTT. It translates to CASSLAGRTNEKLFF. This sequence joins TRBV28 and TRBJ1-4; the D is unclear. Per germline, CDR1 MDHEN and CDR2 SYDVKM. Between the trimmed V and J ends, which lost 5 bases and 5 bases, there was a span of 15 bases. The length of the CDR3 is 15 residues.

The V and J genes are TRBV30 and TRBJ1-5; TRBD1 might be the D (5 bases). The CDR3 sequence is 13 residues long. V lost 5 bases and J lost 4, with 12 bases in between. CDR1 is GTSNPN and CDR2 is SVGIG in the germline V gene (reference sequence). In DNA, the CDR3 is TGTGCCTGGGGGGGGACTGCGAATCAGCCCCAGCATTTT. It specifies CAWGGTANQPQHF.

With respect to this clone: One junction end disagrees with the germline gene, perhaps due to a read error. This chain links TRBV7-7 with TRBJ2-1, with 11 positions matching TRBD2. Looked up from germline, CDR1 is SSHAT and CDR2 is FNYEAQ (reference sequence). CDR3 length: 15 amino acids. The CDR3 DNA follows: TGTGCTAGCAGCTTAGGGACTAGCGGCTACAATGAGCAGTTCTTC. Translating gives CASSLGTSGYNEQFF.

In nucleotides, the CDR3 is TGTGCCAGCAGCCCGGGACAGGGGTGGATCGGGGATACGCAGTATTTT. This encodes CASSPGQGWIGDTQYF. The V gene is TRBV28, the J gene TRBJ2-3; the match to TRBD1 covers 10 bases. The germline V gene encodes CDR1 MDHEN and CDR2 SYDVKM. V trimming: 6 bases; J trimming: 6 bases; junction bases outside the gene matches: 12. The CDR3 runs 16 residues.

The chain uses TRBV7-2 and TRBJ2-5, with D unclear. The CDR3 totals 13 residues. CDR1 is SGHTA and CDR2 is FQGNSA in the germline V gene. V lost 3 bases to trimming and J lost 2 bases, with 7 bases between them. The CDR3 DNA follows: TGTGCCAGCAGCTTTGGCTTACAAGAGACCCAGTACTTC. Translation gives CASSFGLQETQYF.

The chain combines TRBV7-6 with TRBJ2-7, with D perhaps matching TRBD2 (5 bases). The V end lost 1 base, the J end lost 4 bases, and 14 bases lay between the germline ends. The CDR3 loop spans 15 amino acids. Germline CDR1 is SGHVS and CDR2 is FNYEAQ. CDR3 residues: CASSLVTSGGYEQYF. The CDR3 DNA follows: TGTGCCAGCAGCTTAGTCACCAGCGGTGGTTACGAGCAGTACTTC. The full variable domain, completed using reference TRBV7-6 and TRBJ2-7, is GAGVSQSPRYKVTKRGQDVALRCDPISGHVSLYWYRQALGQGPEFLTYFNYEAQQDKSGLPNDRFSAERPEGSISTLTIQRTEQRDSAMYRCASSLVTSGGYEQYFGPGTRLTVT.

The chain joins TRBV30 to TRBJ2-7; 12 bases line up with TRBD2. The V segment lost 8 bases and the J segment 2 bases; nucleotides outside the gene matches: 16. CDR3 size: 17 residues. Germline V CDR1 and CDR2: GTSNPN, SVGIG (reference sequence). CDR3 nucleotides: TGTGCCGGCACCACTAGCGGGAGGATTAGTAGGCCCTACGAGCAGTACTTC. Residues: CAGTTSGRISRPYEQYF.